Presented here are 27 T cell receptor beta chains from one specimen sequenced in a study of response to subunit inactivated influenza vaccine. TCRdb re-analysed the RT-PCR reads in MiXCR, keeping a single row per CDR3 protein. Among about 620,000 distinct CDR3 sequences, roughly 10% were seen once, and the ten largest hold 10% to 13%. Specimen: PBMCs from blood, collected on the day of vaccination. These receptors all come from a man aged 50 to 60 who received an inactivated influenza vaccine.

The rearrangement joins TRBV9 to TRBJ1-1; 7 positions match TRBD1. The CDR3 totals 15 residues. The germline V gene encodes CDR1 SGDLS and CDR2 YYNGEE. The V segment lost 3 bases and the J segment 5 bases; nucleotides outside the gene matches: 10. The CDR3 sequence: CASSATTGRFTEAFF. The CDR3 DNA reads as TGTGCCAGCAGCGCGACGACAGGGCGGTTTACTGAAGCTTTCTTT.

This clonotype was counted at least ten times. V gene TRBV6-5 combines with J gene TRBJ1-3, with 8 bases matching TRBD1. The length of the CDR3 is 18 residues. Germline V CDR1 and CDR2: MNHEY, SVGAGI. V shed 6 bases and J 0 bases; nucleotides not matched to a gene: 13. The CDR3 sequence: CASSLTSPGGSSGNTIYF. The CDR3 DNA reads TGTGCCAGCAGCTTAACCAGTCCAGGGGGCAGCTCTGGAAACACCATATATTTT.

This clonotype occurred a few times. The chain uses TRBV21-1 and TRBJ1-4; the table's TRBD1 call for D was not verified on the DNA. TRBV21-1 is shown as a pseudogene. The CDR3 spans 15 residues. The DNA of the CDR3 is TGTGCCAGCAGCAGGACAGGGGGCCTAAAGGAAAAACTGTTTTTT. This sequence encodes CASSRTGGLKEKLFF.

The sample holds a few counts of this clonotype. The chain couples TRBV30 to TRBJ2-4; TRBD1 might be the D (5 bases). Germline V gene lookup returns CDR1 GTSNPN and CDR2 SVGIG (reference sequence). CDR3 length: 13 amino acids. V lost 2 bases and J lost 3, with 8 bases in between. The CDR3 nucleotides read TGTGCCTGGAGTCCACAGGTCAAAAACATTCAGTACTTC. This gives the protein CAWSPQVKNIQYF.

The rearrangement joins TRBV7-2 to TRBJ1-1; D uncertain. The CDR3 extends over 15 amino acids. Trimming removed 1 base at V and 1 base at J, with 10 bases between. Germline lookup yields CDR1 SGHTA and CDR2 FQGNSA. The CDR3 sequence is CASSLVVKTNTEAFF. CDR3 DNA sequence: TGTGCCAGCAGCTTAGTCGTGAAGACGAACACTGAAGCTTTCTTT.

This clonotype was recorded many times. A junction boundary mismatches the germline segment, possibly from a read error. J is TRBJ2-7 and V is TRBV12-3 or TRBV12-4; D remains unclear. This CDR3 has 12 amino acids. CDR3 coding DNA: TGTGCCAGCAGCACACCACCACAAGGGCCGAACTTC. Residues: CASSTPPQGPNF.

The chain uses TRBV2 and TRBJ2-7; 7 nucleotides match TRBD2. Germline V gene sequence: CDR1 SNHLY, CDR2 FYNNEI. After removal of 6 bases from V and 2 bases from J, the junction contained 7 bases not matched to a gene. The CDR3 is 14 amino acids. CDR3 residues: CASRKTSRPYEQYF. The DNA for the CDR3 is TGTGCCAGCAGGAAGACTAGCCGACCCTACGAGCAGTACTTC.

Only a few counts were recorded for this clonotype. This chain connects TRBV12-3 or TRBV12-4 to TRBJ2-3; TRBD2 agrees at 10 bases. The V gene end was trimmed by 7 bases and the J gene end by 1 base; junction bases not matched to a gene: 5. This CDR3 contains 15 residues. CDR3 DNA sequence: TGTGCCAGCAAGACCGGGACTAGCGGCACAGATACGCAGTATTTT. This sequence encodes CASKTGTSGTDTQYF.

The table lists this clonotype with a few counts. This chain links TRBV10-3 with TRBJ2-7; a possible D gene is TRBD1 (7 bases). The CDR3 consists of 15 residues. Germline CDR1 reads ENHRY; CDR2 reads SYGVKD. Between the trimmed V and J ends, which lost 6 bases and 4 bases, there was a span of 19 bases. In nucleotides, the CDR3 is TGTGCCATCAGGGGGGGACAGACAAACACGTACGAGCAGTACTTC. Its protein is CAIRGGQTNTYEQYF.

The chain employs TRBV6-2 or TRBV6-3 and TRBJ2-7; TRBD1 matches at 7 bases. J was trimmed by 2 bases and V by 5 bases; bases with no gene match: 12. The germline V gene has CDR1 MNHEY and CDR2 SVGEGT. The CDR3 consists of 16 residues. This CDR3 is CASSIAGTVLTYEQYF. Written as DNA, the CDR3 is TGTGCCAGCAGTATAGCCGGGACAGTCCTTACCTACGAGCAGTACTTC.

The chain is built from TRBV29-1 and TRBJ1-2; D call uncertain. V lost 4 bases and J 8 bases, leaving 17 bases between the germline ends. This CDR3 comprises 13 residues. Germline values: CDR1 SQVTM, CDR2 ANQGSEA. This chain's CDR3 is CSVGGLEGGGYTF. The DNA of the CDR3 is TGCAGCGTTGGGGGTTTAGAGGGAGGAGGCTACACCTTC.

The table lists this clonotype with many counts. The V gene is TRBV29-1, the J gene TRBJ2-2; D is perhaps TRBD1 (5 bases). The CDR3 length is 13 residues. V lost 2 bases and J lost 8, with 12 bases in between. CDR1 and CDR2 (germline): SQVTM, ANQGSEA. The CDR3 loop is CSVEQGTAGELFF. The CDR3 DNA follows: TGCAGCGTTGAACAGGGAACGGCAGGGGAGCTGTTTTTT.

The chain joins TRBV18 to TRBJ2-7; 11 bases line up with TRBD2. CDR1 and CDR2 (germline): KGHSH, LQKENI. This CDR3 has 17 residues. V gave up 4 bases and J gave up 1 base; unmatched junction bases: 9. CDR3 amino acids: CASSRVYLAGGSYEQYF. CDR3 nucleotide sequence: TGTGCCAGCTCACGAGTATATCTAGCGGGGGGATCCTACGAGCAGTACTTC.

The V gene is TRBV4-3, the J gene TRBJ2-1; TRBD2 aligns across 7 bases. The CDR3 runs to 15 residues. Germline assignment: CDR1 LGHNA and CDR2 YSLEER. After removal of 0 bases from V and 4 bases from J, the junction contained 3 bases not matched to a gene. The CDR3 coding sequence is TGCGCCAGCAGCCAAGAGGCGGGAGAGTACAATGAGCAGTTCTTC. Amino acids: CASSQEAGEYNEQFF.

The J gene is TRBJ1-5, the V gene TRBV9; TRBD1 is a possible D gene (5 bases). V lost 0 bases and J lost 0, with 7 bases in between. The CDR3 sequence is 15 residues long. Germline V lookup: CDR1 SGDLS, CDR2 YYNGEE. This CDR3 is CASSVGQHSNQPQHF. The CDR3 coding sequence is TGTGCCAGCAGCGTAGGACAGCATAGCAATCAGCCCCAGCATTTT.

The CDR3 DNA reads as TGCAGTGCTCCCAGGGGTGTTCCCCGCGAGCAGTACTTC. The encoded protein is CSAPRGVPREQYF. The chain recombines TRBV20-1 with TRBJ2-7, with a possible D match to TRBD1 (6 bases). The CDR3 sequence is 13 residues long. V lost 5 bases, J lost 6 bases, and 17 bases lay in between. Germline values: CDR1 DFQATT, CDR2 SNEGSKA (reference sequence).

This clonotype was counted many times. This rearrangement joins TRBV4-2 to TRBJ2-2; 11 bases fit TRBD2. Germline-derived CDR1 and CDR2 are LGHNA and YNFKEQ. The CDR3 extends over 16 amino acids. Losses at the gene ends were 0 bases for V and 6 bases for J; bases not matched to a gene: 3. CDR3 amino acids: CASSQEELAGAGELFF. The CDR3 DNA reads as TGTGCCAGCAGCCAAGAGGAACTAGCGGGGGCCGGGGAGCTGTTTTTT.

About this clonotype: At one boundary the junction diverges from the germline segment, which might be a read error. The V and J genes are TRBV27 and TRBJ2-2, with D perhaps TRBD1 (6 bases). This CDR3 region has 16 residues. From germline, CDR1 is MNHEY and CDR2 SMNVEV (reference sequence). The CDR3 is CASSLLGTTNAGELFF. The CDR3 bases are TGTGCCAGCAGTTTATTGGGGACAACGAACGCCGGGGAGCTGTTTTTT.

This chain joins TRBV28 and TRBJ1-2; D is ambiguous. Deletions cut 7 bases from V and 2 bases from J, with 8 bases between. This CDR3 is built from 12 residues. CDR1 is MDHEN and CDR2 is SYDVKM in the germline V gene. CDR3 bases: TGTGCCAGCATCGGCCTAAACTATGGCTACACCTTC. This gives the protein CASIGLNYGYTF.

Here the CDR3 DNA reads TGCGCCAGCAGCCAACTGACCCGTGGAACTGAAGCTTTCTTT. As protein: CASSQLTRGTEAFF. The chain has TRBV4-3 and TRBJ1-1; D is ambiguous. V dropped 2 bases and J dropped 5 bases, with 12 bases sitting between them. This CDR3 is built from 14 residues. Germline CDR1 and CDR2: LGHNA and YSLEER.

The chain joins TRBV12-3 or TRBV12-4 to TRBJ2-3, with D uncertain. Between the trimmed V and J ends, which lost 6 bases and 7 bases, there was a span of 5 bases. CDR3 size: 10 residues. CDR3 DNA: TGTGCCAGCAGCCGTAATACGCAGTATTTT. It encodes CASSRNTQYF.

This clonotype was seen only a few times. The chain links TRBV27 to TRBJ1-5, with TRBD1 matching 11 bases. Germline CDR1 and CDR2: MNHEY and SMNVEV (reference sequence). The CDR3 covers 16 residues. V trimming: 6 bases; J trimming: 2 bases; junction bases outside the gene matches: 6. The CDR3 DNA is TGTGCCAGCAGGAGGACAGGGGGCAAAGGCAATCAGCCCCAGCATTTT. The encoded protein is CASRRTGGKGNQPQHF.

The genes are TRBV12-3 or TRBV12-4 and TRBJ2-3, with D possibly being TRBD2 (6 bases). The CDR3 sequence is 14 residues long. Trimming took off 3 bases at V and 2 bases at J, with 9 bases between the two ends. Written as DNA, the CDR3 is TGTGCCAGCAGTTTGGACTACACCACAGATACGCAGTATTTT. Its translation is CASSLDYTTDTQYF.

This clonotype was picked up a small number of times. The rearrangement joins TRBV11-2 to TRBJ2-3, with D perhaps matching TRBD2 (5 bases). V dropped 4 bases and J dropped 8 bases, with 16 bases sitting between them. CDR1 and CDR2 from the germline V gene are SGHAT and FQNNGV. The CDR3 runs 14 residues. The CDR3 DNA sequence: TGTGCCAGCAGCTCAACATACCGGGGTTTTACGCAGTATTTT. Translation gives CASSSTYRGFTQYF.

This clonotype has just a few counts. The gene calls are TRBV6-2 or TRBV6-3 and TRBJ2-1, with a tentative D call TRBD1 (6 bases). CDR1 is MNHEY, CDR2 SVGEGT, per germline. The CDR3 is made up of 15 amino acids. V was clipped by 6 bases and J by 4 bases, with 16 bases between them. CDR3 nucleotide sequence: TGTGCCAGCAGCTCACCGGGACAAAAATACAATGAGCAGTTCTTC. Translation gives CASSSPGQKYNEQFF.

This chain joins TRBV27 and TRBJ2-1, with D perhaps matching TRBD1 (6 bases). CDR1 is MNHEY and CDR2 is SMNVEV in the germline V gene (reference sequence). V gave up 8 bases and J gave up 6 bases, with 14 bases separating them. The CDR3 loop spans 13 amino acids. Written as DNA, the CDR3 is TGTGCCAGCCTCAAGCCAGGGGTCAATGAGCAGTTCTTC. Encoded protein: CASLKPGVNEQFF.

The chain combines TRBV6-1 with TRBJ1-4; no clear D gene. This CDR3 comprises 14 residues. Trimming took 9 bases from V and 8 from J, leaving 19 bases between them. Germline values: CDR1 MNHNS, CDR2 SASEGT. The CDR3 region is CASDRPAFPEKLFF. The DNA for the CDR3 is TGTGCCAGTGACCGACCCGCCTTCCCCGAAAAACTGTTTTTT.